This TCR beta chain was identified during a study of cytomegalovirus exposure and HLA in healthy donors. The study, taken as a whole, reports: Most likely, a cluster of highly shared sequence variants arose as a sequencing artifact.

CDR3 length: 16 amino acids. V lost 5 bases to trimming and J lost 7 bases; unmatched junction nucleotides: 12. In germline, CDR1 is SEHNR, CDR2 FQNEAQ (reference sequence). PCR used 60 Vbeta primers and 13 Jbeta primers. The repertoire was sequenced with immunoSEQ multiplex PCR; TCRdb's copy has only in-frame clones and lacks some. The data contain 150,000 to 250,000 clones, 79% of them singletons. This clone was counted once. The antigen remains unidentified. Sequenced material: PBMCs. The chain uses TRBV7-9 and TRBJ2-1; TRBD2 aligns across 9 bases. This clonotype was obtained from a girl aged 10 to 17 in good health and CMV-seropositive. CDR3 nucleotide sequence: TGTGCCAGCAGCCCTCCTGTCGCGGGGGGGTTGAATGAGCAGTTCTTC. This codes for CASSPPVAGGLNEQFF.